The subject of this entry is one TCR beta chain. Its antigen is as yet unknown. Treatment denoted: roughly 10-day PBMC culture with coronavirus spike peptide pools or control peptides (ViraFEST assay). ViraFEST relied on peptide pools to expand antigen-specific T cells; the TCRs were sequenced afterward. This record comes from a study of vaccination and CD4 T cells after COVID-19. Looking at the study overall: Between diagnosis and the drawing of post-COVID samples lay a median roughly 100 days (range 35 to 161). Post-vaccine sampling followed dose two by a median roughly 74 days (range 14 to 241). Some control cultures received a CEFX pool, which served as the positive control. Others received an HIV-1 Nef pool or no peptide.

The trim removed 6 bases at V and 6 bases at J, leaving 10 bases unmatched. There are 14 residues in the CDR3. CDR1 is DFQATT, CDR2 SNEGSKA, per germline (reference sequence). Sequencing of the DNA from cultured CD4+ T cells was carried out with the Oncomine TCR Beta short-read assay. MiXCR was run by TCRdb on the PCR reads, yielding one entry per CDR3 protein. The table records about 14,000 distinct CDR3 sequences, approximately 60% of them present only once. The chain recombines TRBV20-1 with TRBJ2-2, with TRBD2 matching 7 bases. This TCR was recovered from a human donor who had recovered from COVID-19. The sample comprised CD4+ T cells from blood, cultured in vitro. In DNA form, the CDR3 reads TGCAGTGCAACGAGCGGGAATTTCGCCGGGGAGCTGTTTTTT. Encoded protein: CSATSGNFAGELFF.